The TCR beta chain described here comes from a study of T-cell reconstitution after alpha-beta-depleted transplantation in children. Losses at the gene ends were 6 bases for V and 5 bases for J; bases not matched to a gene: 11. This CDR3 comprises 15 residues. Germline-derived CDR1 and CDR2 are SGHRS and YFSETQ. This clonotype was seen ten or more times. Library preparation (for TCRbeta) was performed with unique molecular identifiers. From the PCR reads, TCRdb called clonotypes with MiXCR, one entry per CDR3 protein. The sample has more than 200,000 distinct CDR3 sequences, 9% to 10% seen once. Sequenced material: PBMCs from the stem cell graft donor, taken from the stem cell graft. This clonotype was obtained from a human donor who donated a stem cell graft to a child with SCID. This chain joins TRBV5-1 and TRBJ2-3; 8 bases agree with TRBD2. The CDR3 nucleotides read TGCGCCAGCACCTCCCTATCGGGGGGGGGAGATACGCAGTATTTT. Amino acid sequence: CASTSLSGGGDTQYF.